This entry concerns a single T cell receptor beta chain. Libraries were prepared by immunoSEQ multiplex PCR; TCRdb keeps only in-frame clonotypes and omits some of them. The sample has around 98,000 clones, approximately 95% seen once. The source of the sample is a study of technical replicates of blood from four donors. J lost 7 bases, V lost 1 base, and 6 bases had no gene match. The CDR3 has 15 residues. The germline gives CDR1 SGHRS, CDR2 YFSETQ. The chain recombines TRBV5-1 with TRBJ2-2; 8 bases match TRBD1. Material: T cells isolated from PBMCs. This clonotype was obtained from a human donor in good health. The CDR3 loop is CASSLTAGGGGELFF. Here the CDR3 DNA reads TGCGCCAGCAGCTTGACGGCAGGGGGCGGCGGGGAGCTGTTTTTT.